This T cell receptor beta chain came from a study of blood T cell repertoires in COVID-19. The wider study: The samples span acute and convalescent COVID-19 from the United States, Italy and Spain. The analysed material was cDNA or gDNA that came from T cells, B-cell-depleted T cells, or PBMCs.

In the original analysis: Amplification of reference gene primers provided the estimated nucleated cell counts. Some clones are missing from TCRdb's copy, which holds only in-frame ones; the method was immunoSEQ multiplex PCR. V, J and clone size reflect that table, while D and trimming were determined from the DNA. Of about 59,000 clones in the sample, around four fifths were seen once. CDR1 and CDR2 from the germline V gene are LNHDA and SQIVND (reference sequence). The CDR3 runs 11 residues. Trimming pared 8 bases from V and 4 bases from J, leaving 8 bases between. The sequenced material came from peripheral blood. V gene TRBV19 combines with J gene TRBJ2-5; a weak D match, TRBD2 (5 bases). The clonotype comes from a woman aged 70-85 years with acute or convalescent COVID-19. The CDR3 coding sequence is TGTGCCAGTCGGGGTGGAGAGACCCAGTACTTC. It translates to CASRGGETQYF.